Presented here are 31 T cell receptor beta chains from one specimen sequenced in a study of OX40 agonist ivuxolimab in advanced cancers. Profiling relied on immunoSEQ multiplex PCR, and the TCRdb table lists in-frame clones only, not all of them. In the table there are roughly 93,000 clones, around 90% of which are singletons. Sequenced material: CD4+ or CD8+ T cells sorted from blood, taken in a trial of the OX40 agonist ivuxolimab. These receptors were collected from an adult with an advanced solid tumor such as melanoma, head and neck, liver or kidney cancer.

The CDR3 DNA sequence: TGTGCCAGCAGTCCCTGGGGGGCGGGCAATGAGCAGTTCTTC. Amino acids: CASSPWGAGNEQFF. This chain connects TRBV5-4 to TRBJ2-1; D is tentatively TRBD1 or TRBD2 (6 bases each). The V gene's germline CDR1 is SGHNT and CDR2 YYREEE (reference sequence). V was trimmed by 5 bases and J by 6 bases, leaving 15 bases between them. The CDR3 contains 14 residues.

The chain has TRBV5-1 and TRBJ1-2, with a weak D call TRBD1 (5 bases). V gave up 4 bases and J gave up 1 base, with 11 bases separating them. Per germline, CDR1 SGHRS and CDR2 YFSETQ. This CDR3 comprises 14 residues. CDR3 residues: CASSIGTDNYGYTF. Written as DNA, the CDR3 is TGCGCCAGCAGCATTGGGACCGATAACTATGGCTACACCTTC. The whole variable domain, remainder taken from reference TRBV5-1 and TRBJ1-2, is KAGVTQTPRYLIKTRGQQVTLSCSPISGHRSVSWYQQTPGQGLQFLFEYFSETQRNKGNFPGRFSGRQFSNSRSEMNVSTLELGDSALYLCASSIGTDNYGYTFGSGTRLTVV.

CDR3 nucleotides: TGCGCCAGCAGCCCCATGGTGGGGGACTACTCCTACGAGCAGTACTTC. Translation gives CASSPMVGDYSYEQYF. The rearrangement uses TRBV5-1 and TRBJ2-7; 7 bases match TRBD2. With V trimmed by 4 bases and J by 0 bases, 10 bases remained unmatched. Germline V lookup: CDR1 SGHRS, CDR2 YFSETQ. The CDR3 has 16 amino acids. The full variable domain, completed using reference TRBV5-1 and TRBJ2-7, is KAGVTQTPRYLIKTRGQQVTLSCSPISGHRSVSWYQQTPGQGLQFLFEYFSETQRNKGNFPGRFSGRQFSNSRSEMNVSTLELGDSALYLCASSPMVGDYSYEQYFGPGTRLTVT.

The chain is built from TRBV5-8 and TRBJ2-3; perhaps TRBD2 as D (6 bases). This CDR3 spans 17 amino acids. V lost 0 bases and J lost 5, with 19 bases in between. Germline-derived CDR1 and CDR2 are SGHTS and YDEGEE. The CDR3 nucleotides are TGTGCCAGCAGCTTGGTTGCGAGAGAGGACTACCTAGATACGCAGTATTTT. This codes for CASSLVAREDYLDTQYF.

The chain couples TRBV18 to TRBJ2-1, with 13 nucleotides matching TRBD2. This CDR3 is built from 16 residues. Germline CDR1 is KGHSH and CDR2 is LQKENI. V gave up 3 bases and J gave up 4 bases; unmatched junction bases: 3. The chain's CDR3 is CASSPELAGGYNEQFF. CDR3 in DNA: TGTGCCAGCTCACCGGAACTAGCGGGAGGGTACAATGAGCAGTTCTTC.

This sequence joins TRBV27 and TRBJ2-3, with unresolved D. V dropped 7 bases and J dropped 0 bases, with 11 bases sitting between them. The CDR3 loop spans 14 amino acids. Germline loops: CDR1 MNHEY, CDR2 SMNVEV (reference sequence). The CDR3 sequence: CASKPSRSTDTQYF. The CDR3 nucleotides are TGTGCCAGCAAACCGTCGAGGAGCACAGATACGCAGTATTTT.

This chain joins TRBV5-1 and TRBJ1-1; a possible D gene is TRBD1 (5 bases). V lost 5 bases, J lost 4 bases, and 9 bases lay in between. CDR3 length: 12 residues. Germline V lookup: CDR1 SGHRS, CDR2 YFSETQ. CDR3 nucleotide sequence: TGCGCCAGCAGTGACAGTAGCACTGAAGCTTTCTTT. This sequence encodes CASSDSSTEAFF.

The gene calls are TRBV6-5 and TRBJ2-1; D remains ambiguous. The CDR3 runs to 11 residues. CDR1 is MNHEY, CDR2 SVGAGI, per germline. Trimming pared 5 bases from V and 7 bases from J, leaving 6 bases between. CDR3 sequence reads: CASSEPNEQFF. The CDR3 DNA reads TGTGCCAGCAGTGAGCCGAATGAGCAGTTCTTC.

The chain recombines TRBV2 with TRBJ2-7; possibly TRBD1 for D (5 bases). Trimming removed 5 bases from V and 3 bases from J, with 11 bases in between. Germline CDR1 and CDR2: SNHLY and FYNNEI. The CDR3 contains 13 residues. CDR3 coding DNA: TGTGCCAGCAGTTTACAGGACGGCTACGAGCAGTACTTC. This encodes CASSLQDGYEQYF.

The rearrangement joins TRBV7-9 to TRBJ2-3, with a tentative D call TRBD1 (6 bases). CDR1 is SEHNR and CDR2 is FQNEAQ in the germline V gene (reference sequence). The CDR3 runs to 16 residues. Trimming left V 7 bases short and J 3 bases short, with 20 bases between. The CDR3 reads CASNSLRGLRTDTQYF. The CDR3 bases are TGTGCCAGCAACAGCCTCAGGGGTTTAAGAACAGATACGCAGTATTTT.

The CDR3 reads CASSVVPSGRTVNTGELFF. DNA for the CDR3: TGTGCCAGCAGCGTAGTCCCTAGCGGGAGAACGGTTAACACCGGGGAGCTGTTTTTT. The chain links TRBV9 to TRBJ2-2; 10 bases line up with TRBD2. This CDR3 region has 19 residues. V gave up 0 bases and J gave up 2 bases; unmatched junction bases: 10. Germline values: CDR1 SGDLS, CDR2 YYNGEE.

V gene TRBV6-6 combines with J gene TRBJ1-4; a possible D gene is TRBD1 (6 bases). The V gene's germline CDR1 is MNHNY and CDR2 SVGAGI (reference sequence). This CDR3 has 16 amino acids. Trimming shortened V by 0 bases and J by 9 bases, and 17 bases separated the two germline ends. CDR3 sequence: CASSYSGSGQLQKLFF. As DNA, the CDR3 is TGTGCCAGCAGTTACTCTGGCTCCGGACAGCTGCAAAAACTGTTTTTT.

This clone was picked up a small number of times. This chain connects TRBV7-8 to TRBJ2-3, with TRBD2 matching 11 bases. Trimming at V came to 1 base and at J to 2 bases, leaving 2 bases not matched to a gene. The CDR3 runs to 16 residues. Germline CDR1 reads SGHVS; CDR2 reads FQNEAQ. The CDR3 protein is CASSLGGLADTDTQYF. The CDR3 DNA follows: TGTGCCAGCAGCTTAGGGGGACTAGCGGACACAGATACGCAGTATTTT.

This clone was counted a single time. CDR3 in DNA: TGTGCCAGCAGCGGCACGGCGGGACAAGAGACCCAGTACTTC. Its protein is CASSGTAGQETQYF. V gene TRBV9 combines with J gene TRBJ2-5; weak D call: TRBD2 (6 bases). This CDR3 is built from 14 residues. Germline assignment: CDR1 SGDLS and CDR2 YYNGEE. The V end lost 3 bases, the J end lost 2 bases, and 11 bases lay between the germline ends. The variable domain in full, completed from reference TRBV9 and TRBJ2-5, reads DSGVTQTPKHLITATGQRVTLRCSPRSGDLSVYWYQQSLDQGLQFLIQYYNGEERAKGNILERFSAQQFPDLHSELNLSSLELGDSALYFCASSGTAGQETQYFGPGTRLLVL.

This chain uses TRBV5-1 with TRBJ1-1; D is unclear. This CDR3 spans 15 amino acids. Trimming pared 0 bases from V and 3 bases from J, leaving 12 bases between. The germline gives CDR1 SGHRS, CDR2 YFSETQ. The CDR3 reads CASSLGTFGDTEAFF. Here the CDR3 DNA reads TGCGCCAGCAGCTTGGGAACTTTTGGGGACACTGAAGCTTTCTTT.

This chain uses TRBV6-5 with TRBJ1-2; the D is unclear. The germline CDR1 and CDR2 sequences are MNHEY and SVGAGI. CDR3 length: 13 amino acids. The ends were cut back, 2 bases at V and 3 bases at J, with 7 bases in the middle. The CDR3 protein is CASSYEGDYGYTF. DNA of the CDR3: TGTGCCAGCAGTTACGAGGGAGACTATGGCTACACCTTC.

This clone was picked up one time. V gene TRBV9 combines with J gene TRBJ2-3; 8 bases are shared with TRBD2. The CDR3 covers 15 residues. The V gene end was trimmed by 0 bases and the J gene end by 9 bases; junction bases not matched to a gene: 9. Germline V CDR1 and CDR2: SGDLS, YYNGEE. The CDR3 coding sequence is TGTGCCAGCAGCGTAGGGTCTAGCGGGCCTTTCACGCAGTATTTT. This translates into CASSVGSSGPFTQYF. Based on the CDR3 plus reference TRBV9 and TRBJ2-3, the full variable domain is DSGVTQTPKHLITATGQRVTLRCSPRSGDLSVYWYQQSLDQGLQFLIQYYNGEERAKGNILERFSAQQFPDLHSELNLSSLELGDSALYFCASSVGSSGPFTQYFGPGTRLTVL.

In the case of this clone: Other DNA sequences in this specimen translate into the identical CDR3. The genes are TRBV2 and TRBJ1-4; D might be TRBD1 (5 bases). Germline lookup yields CDR1 SNHLY and CDR2 FYNNEI. This CDR3 spans 19 amino acids. The V gene lost 1 base and the J gene lost 0 bases, with 18 bases spanning the gap. As DNA, the CDR3 is TGTGCCAGCAGTGAAGTGGGAGGGACGGGGTTCTCAACTAATGAAAAACTGTTTTTT. The encoded protein is CASSEVGGTGFSTNEKLFF.

This sequence joins TRBV14 and TRBJ1-4; 7 nucleotides align to TRBD1. Per the germline V gene, CDR1 is SGHDN and CDR2 is FVKESK. The V segment lost 5 bases and the J segment 5 bases; nucleotides outside the gene matches: 11. This CDR3 is 16 amino acids long. The CDR3 loop is CASSFHPQGKNEKLFF. The CDR3 DNA reads as TGTGCCAGCAGCTTCCACCCACAGGGGAAGAATGAAAAACTGTTTTTT.

A single count supports this clone. The J gene is TRBJ1-2, the V gene TRBV18; D is unresolved. The CDR3 consists of 12 residues. The V gene's germline CDR1 is KGHSH and CDR2 LQKENI. Trimming pared 2 bases from V and 8 bases from J, leaving 9 bases between. The CDR3 coding sequence is TGTGCCAGCTCACCAGCAGGAGACGGCTACACCTTC. It specifies CASSPAGDGYTF.

This clone was detected a few times. This sequence joins TRBV6-6 and TRBJ1-1; D may be TRBD1 (5 bases). Deletions cut 2 bases from V and 5 bases from J, with 12 bases between. The CDR3 length is 14 residues. Per the germline V gene, CDR1 is MNHNY and CDR2 is SVGAGI (reference sequence). The CDR3 nucleotides are TGTGCCAGCAGTTACCAGGGAGGAGAAACTGAAGCTTTCTTT. Translation gives CASSYQGGETEAFF.

This sequence joins TRBV5-1 and TRBJ1-4; perhaps TRBD1 as D (6 bases). The CDR3 sequence is 14 residues long. Per the germline V gene, CDR1 is SGHRS and CDR2 is YFSETQ. V lost 5 bases and J lost 6, with 14 bases in between. The CDR3 loop is CASRSGTMDEKLFF. The DNA of the CDR3 is TGCGCCAGCAGGTCCGGGACAATGGATGAAAAACTGTTTTTT.

The chain couples TRBV18 to TRBJ2-2, with 7 nucleotides matching TRBD1. This CDR3 has 15 amino acids. The germline gives CDR1 KGHSH, CDR2 LQKENI. After removal of 3 bases from V and 3 bases from J, the junction contained 4 bases not matched to a gene. CDR3 nucleotides: TGTGCCAGCTCACCCCGACAGGGCGACACCGGGGAGCTGTTTTTT. It translates to CASSPRQGDTGELFF.

The chain recombines TRBV6-6 with TRBJ2-5; a possible D gene is TRBD1 (5 bases). This CDR3 region has 14 residues. V lost 0 bases to trimming and J lost 4 bases, with 9 bases between them. CDR1 is MNHNY and CDR2 is SVGAGI in the germline V gene (reference sequence). The CDR3 loop reads CASSYSGRGETQYF. In DNA, the CDR3 is TGTGCCAGCAGTTACTCGGGTAGGGGAGAGACCCAGTACTTC.

The chain recombines TRBV27 with TRBJ2-3, with no clear D. Germline CDR1 reads MNHEY; CDR2 reads SMNVEV (reference sequence). CDR3 length: 14 residues. Trimming took off 8 bases at V and 0 bases at J, with 12 bases between the two ends. The CDR3 sequence: CASSRATSTDTQYF. The DNA of the CDR3 is TGTGCCAGCTCACGGGCAACAAGCACAGATACGCAGTATTTT.

The V gene is TRBV4-1, the J gene TRBJ1-1; TRBD1 aligns across 9 bases. The germline V gene encodes CDR1 MGHRA and CDR2 YSYEKL. This CDR3 comprises 15 residues. Trimming cost V 2 bases and J 7 bases; bases outside gene matches: 8. CDR3 DNA: TGCGCCAGCAGCCAAACAGGGGGCGTAGACGGTGAAGCTTTCTTT. Amino acids: CASSQTGGVDGEAFF.

The chain couples TRBV5-1 to TRBJ1-6, with 9 nucleotides matching TRBD1. CDR1 and CDR2 from the germline V gene are SGHRS and YFSETQ. The CDR3 is 16 residues long. Trimming took 3 bases from V and 9 from J; bases not matched to a gene: 10. In DNA form, the CDR3 reads TGCGCCAGCAGCTCAGGGGGACAGGGAGGGACTTCACCCCTCCACTTT. Its translation is CASSSGGQGGTSPLHF. The whole variable domain, filled in from reference TRBV5-1 and TRBJ1-6, reads KAGVTQTPRYLIKTRGQQVTLSCSPISGHRSVSWYQQTPGQGLQFLFEYFSETQRNKGNFPGRFSGRQFSNSRSEMNVSTLELGDSALYLCASSSGGQGGTSPLHFGNGTRLTVT.

CDR3 coding DNA: TGTGCCAGCAGGGCAACAGGGGGAGATAATTCACCCCTCCACTTT. This gives the protein CASRATGGDNSPLHF. The chain uses TRBV6-1 and TRBJ1-6; 8 bases map to TRBD1. Per germline, CDR1 MNHNS and CDR2 SASEGT. The CDR3 extends over 15 amino acids. Losses at the gene ends were 6 bases for V and 5 bases for J; bases not matched to a gene: 6.

The CDR3 region has the DNA TGCGCCAGCAGCTCAAACGCGGGTCAAAGAGAGACCCAGTACTTC. It translates to CASSSNAGQRETQYF. The rearrangement links TRBV5-1 to TRBJ2-5, with a possible D match to TRBD2 (5 bases). Germline V gives CDR1 SGHRS, CDR2 YFSETQ. V dropped 3 bases and J dropped 4 bases, with 16 bases sitting between them. The CDR3 spans 15 residues. Full variable domain (rest looked up from reference TRBV5-1 and TRBJ2-5): KAGVTQTPRYLIKTRGQQVTLSCSPISGHRSVSWYQQTPGQGLQFLFEYFSETQRNKGNFPGRFSGRQFSNSRSEMNVSTLELGDSALYLCASSSNAGQRETQYFGPGTRLLVL.

This chain joins TRBV5-4 and TRBJ2-2; D possibly corresponds to TRBD1 (5 bases). Per the germline V gene, CDR1 is SGHNT and CDR2 is YYREEE (reference sequence). The V and J ends lost 2 bases and 6 bases respectively, with 11 bases between them. The CDR3 runs to 14 residues. The CDR3 nucleotides read TGTGCCAGCAGCTTAGATCAGGGCCCCGGGGAGCTGTTTTTT. Protein product: CASSLDQGPGELFF.

This chain connects TRBV28 to TRBJ1-5; no clear D gene. V gave up 8 bases and J gave up 0 bases, with 8 bases separating them. The CDR3 is 13 residues long. Germline V gene sequence: CDR1 MDHEN, CDR2 SYDVKM. The CDR3 sequence is CASVRDSNQPQHF. The CDR3 DNA is TGTGCCAGCGTTCGCGATAGCAATCAGCCCCAGCATTTT.